Listed below are T cell receptor beta chains from one sample, sequenced in a study of control samples from healthy donors and cancer patients. The protocol was immunoSEQ multiplex PCR, while the TCRdb copy is restricted to in-frame clones and leaves out a portion. The profile covers some 57,000 clones, with over 85% appearing a single time and 2% to 2.5% taken by the ten largest. Sequenced material: blood. The receptors were gathered from a man aged 30 to 45 in good health. Both conserved end residues are trimmed from each CDR3.

CDR3 protein | J gene | V gene
ASSPVGSAGNTIY | TRBJ1-3 | TRBV7-9
ASSLFGKTGGEETQY | TRBJ2-5 | TRBV9
ASSLLGTSGRGEETQY | TRBJ2-5 | TRBV5-1
ASSSQGQGVEKLF | TRBJ1-4 | TRBV5-1
ASSQPGQQAF | TRBJ1-1 | TRBV5-1
ASSSTSDTGELF | TRBJ2-2 | TRBV25-1
ATSDRTTGTGFPYEQY | TRBJ2-7 | TRBV24-1
ASKPGQGVNEQF | TRBJ2-1 | TRBV6-4
ASSLAGGQETQY | TRBJ2-5 | TRBV7-3
ASSVGTGGNQPQH | TRBJ1-5 | TRBV9
ASRKGLAVYNEQF | TRBJ2-1 | TRBV27
ASRDRAGTDTQY | TRBJ2-3 | TRBV28
ASSQGRSSGNTIY | TRBJ1-3 | TRBV4-3
ASSSMTGGTEAF | TRBJ1-1 | TRBV7-8
AISDVQGASYEQY | TRBJ2-7 | TRBV10-3
AISESGGWFSTDTQY | TRBJ2-3 | TRBV10-3
ASSTNLRSSGNTIY | TRBJ1-3 | TRBV5-1
ASSPEADNTEAF | TRBJ1-1 | TRBV9